One sample yielded the 28 T cell receptor beta chains listed below, sequenced in a study of blood T cell repertoires in COVID-19. Generated by immunoSEQ multiplex PCR, the TCRdb table keeps only in-frame clones and is missing some. The profile shows approximately 260,000 clones, approximately 85% of them singletons. Material: peripheral blood. The source of these receptors is a woman in her 70s with acute or convalescent COVID-19.

Points on this clone: Because the CDR3's place on the DNA is in doubt, the DNA is left out and the CDR3 is given as listed by TCRdb. The chain recombines TRBV21-1 with TRBJ1-4. TRBV21-1 is marked as a pseudogene. The CDR3 numbers 12 amino acids, ends counted. The CDR3 loop reads CASSSILEKLFF.

CDR3 sequence: CASSQKDSLNTEAFF. The CDR3 nucleotides are TGTGCCAGCTCACAGAAGGACAGTTTGAACACTGAAGCTTTCTTT. The chain combines TRBV18 with TRBJ1-1, with D perhaps TRBD1 (6 bases). CDR3 length equals 15 residues. Germline values: CDR1 KGHSH, CDR2 LQKENI. Trimming pared 4 bases from V and 0 bases from J, leaving 12 bases between.

This clone was seen just once. The V gene is TRBV19, the J gene TRBJ2-1; D is unresolved. The CDR3 runs 11 residues. Trimming took 3 bases from V and 10 from J, leaving 7 bases between them. From germline, CDR1 is LNHDA and CDR2 SQIVND (reference sequence). The CDR3 sequence is CASSMSGEQFF. In nucleotides, the CDR3 is TGTGCCAGTAGTATGTCCGGGGAGCAGTTCTTC.

This sequence joins TRBV2 and TRBJ2-7; 7 nucleotides line up with TRBD1. The CDR3 is made up of 13 amino acids. Germline loops: CDR1 SNHLY, CDR2 FYNNEI. The V gene end was trimmed by 5 bases and the J gene end by 7 bases; junction bases not matched to a gene: 8. The CDR3 loop is CASSTTGRWEQYF. As DNA, the CDR3 is TGTGCCAGCAGTACGACAGGGCGGTGGGAGCAGTACTTC.

The V and J genes are TRBV7-6 and TRBJ1-5; 7 bases map to TRBD1. The CDR3 runs 13 residues. The trim removed 5 bases at V and 9 bases at J, leaving 7 bases unmatched. CDR1 and CDR2 (germline): SGHVS, FNYEAQ. The CDR3: CASSPGQTSPQHF. The CDR3 coding sequence is TGTGCCAGCAGCCCGGGACAGACTTCGCCCCAGCATTTT. Combining the CDR3 with reference TRBV7-6 and TRBJ1-5 gives the whole variable domain GAGVSQSPRYKVTKRGQDVALRCDPISGHVSLYWYRQALGQGPEFLTYFNYEAQQDKSGLPNDRFSAERPEGSISTLTIQRTEQRDSAMYRCASSPGQTSPQHFGDGTRLSIL.

V and J are TRBV11-3 and TRBJ2-2, with 8 nucleotides matching TRBD1. CDR3 length: 17 residues. The germline CDR1 and CDR2 sequences are SGHNT and YENEEA. With V trimmed by 3 bases and J by 3 bases, 9 bases remained unmatched. In DNA, the CDR3 is TGTGCCAGCAGCTTTCCGAGGACAGGGAAAGACACCGGGGAGCTGTTTTTT. Amino acid sequence: CASSFPRTGKDTGELFF.

The chain carries TRBV7-9 and TRBJ2-7, with 8 bases that match TRBD1. Germline V CDR1 and CDR2: SEHNR, FQNEAQ (reference sequence). This CDR3 region has 14 residues. Unmatched junction bases numbered 9, after V lost 5 bases and J lost 6 bases. In nucleotides, the CDR3 is TGTGCCAGCAGCCCGCGGACAGGGAGGAGCGAGCAGTACTTC. Encoded protein: CASSPRTGRSEQYF.

This sequence joins TRBV15 and TRBJ2-7; D not certain. There are 15 residues in the CDR3. Germline CDR1 LNHNV, CDR2 YYDKDF (reference sequence). V lost 1 base and J lost 4, with 14 bases in between. The CDR3 DNA sequence: TGTGCCACCAGCAGAGGCCAGGATTCCAGATACGAGCAGTACTTC. Amino acids: CATSRGQDSRYEQYF.

The V call is TRBV20-1, the J call TRBJ1-6; D unclear. From germline, CDR1 is DFQATT and CDR2 SNEGSKA (reference sequence). The CDR3 has 11 amino acids. V lost 1 base, J lost 14 bases, and 9 bases lay in between. The DNA of the CDR3 is TGCAGTGCTAGAGGGGAGAGTACCCTCCACTTT. Its protein is CSARGESTLHF.

V and J are TRBV6-1 and TRBJ1-3, with TRBD1 as a possible D gene (6 bases). The V gene's germline CDR1 is MNHNS and CDR2 SASEGT. The V gene lost 2 bases and the J gene lost 5 bases, with 13 bases spanning the gap. The CDR3 is 15 amino acids. The CDR3 DNA reads TGTGCCAGCAGTGAATATGGGGGCGTAAGAAACACCATATATTTT. Encoded protein: CASSEYGGVRNTIYF.

The V gene is TRBV11-2, the J gene TRBJ2-5; D gene ambiguous. The CDR3 consists of 15 residues. V lost 2 bases and J lost 8, with 18 bases in between. From germline, CDR1 is SGHAT and CDR2 FQNNGV. CDR3 DNA sequence: TGTGCCAGCAGCTTATTAGTAGGTCCCCAGGTCACCCAGTACTTC. Encoded protein: CASSLLVGPQVTQYF.

This chain joins TRBV7-9 and TRBJ2-1; D gene unclear. Trimming pared 1 base from V and 6 bases from J, leaving 10 bases between. The length of the CDR3 is 14 residues. The germline CDR1 and CDR2 sequences are SEHNR and FQNEAQ (reference sequence). The DNA for the CDR3 is TGTGCCAGCAGCTTAGACACCCAAATCAATGAGCAGTTCTTC. Translation: CASSLDTQINEQFF.

The chain recombines TRBV3-1 (or the pseudogene TRBV3-2) with TRBJ1-6; D remains ambiguous. CDR1 is LGHDT and CDR2 is YNNKEL in the germline V gene (reference sequence). V dropped 1 base and J dropped 8 bases, with 3 bases sitting between them. The CDR3 has 12 amino acids. CDR3 residues: CASSQADSPLHF. CDR3 nucleotide sequence: TGTGCCAGCAGCCAAGCCGATTCACCCCTCCACTTT.

The chain couples TRBV4-1 to TRBJ1-6; 7 bases are shared with TRBD1. This CDR3 region has 16 residues. V lost 0 bases and J lost 7; bases outside the gene matches: 6. Per germline, CDR1 MGHRA and CDR2 YSYEKL. CDR3 in amino acids: CASSQDWRGPNSPLHF. CDR3 coding DNA: TGCGCCAGCAGCCAAGATTGGAGGGGGCCCAATTCACCCCTCCACTTT.

The chain links TRBV2 to TRBJ2-3, with unresolved D. The CDR3 is made up of 12 amino acids. The V gene's germline CDR1 is SNHLY and CDR2 FYNNEI. V lost 4 bases and J lost 6, with 8 bases in between. The CDR3 nucleotides read TGTGCCAGCAGTGCCAGGTGGGATACGCAGTATTTT. Encoded protein: CASSARWDTQYF. The full variable domain, rest sourced from reference TRBV2 and TRBJ2-3, is EPEVTQTPSHQVTQMGQEVILRCVPISNHLYFYWYRQILGQKVEFLVSFYNNEISEKSEIFDDQFSVERPDGSNFTLKIRSTKLEDSAMYFCASSARWDTQYFGPGTRLTVL.

The table lists this clone with a count of one. V gene TRBV27 combines with J gene TRBJ1-6; a weak D match, TRBD1 (5 bases). The germline gives CDR1 MNHEY, CDR2 SMNVEV (reference sequence). V lost 6 bases, J lost 7 bases, and 16 bases lay in between. The CDR3 is 15 amino acids. Here the CDR3 reads CASRRGTGFNSPLHF. The CDR3 bases are TGTGCCAGCAGGCGCGGGACGGGGTTCAATTCACCCCTCCACTTT.

The rearrangement joins TRBV18 to TRBJ2-3; TRBD1 might be the D (5 bases). Per germline, CDR1 KGHSH and CDR2 LQKENI. This CDR3 region has 14 residues. Trimming took off 5 bases at V and 4 bases at J, with 13 bases between the two ends. The CDR3 sequence: CASSTQTASDTQYF. The CDR3 DNA follows: TGTGCCAGCTCAACCCAGACAGCCTCAGATACGCAGTATTTT. The variable domain in full, with the rest retrieved from reference TRBV18 and TRBJ2-3, is NAGVMQNPRHLVRRRGQEARLRCSPMKGHSHVYWYRQLPEEGLKFMVYLQKENIIDESGMPKERFSAEFPKEGPSILRIQQVVRGDSAAYFCASSTQTASDTQYFGPGTRLTVL.

This chain links TRBV3-1 (or the pseudogene TRBV3-2) with TRBJ2-3; 10 bases line up with TRBD2. With 5 bases clipped from V and 2 bases from J, the junction kept 7 bases outside the gene matches. CDR1 is LGHDT and CDR2 is YNNKEL in the germline V gene (reference sequence). This CDR3 contains 16 residues. The CDR3 nucleotides read TGTGCCAGCAGCAGCGGACTAGCGGTCCCCACAGATACGCAGTATTTT. Residues: CASSSGLAVPTDTQYF.

J is TRBJ1-3 and V is TRBV3-1 (or the pseudogene TRBV3-2); 7 nucleotides align to TRBD1. This CDR3 comprises 17 residues. V dropped 5 bases and J dropped 4; count of bases not matched to a gene: 14. CDR1 and CDR2 from the germline V gene are LGHDT and YNNKEL (reference sequence). The CDR3 region is CASSSPRGQSSGNTIYF. The CDR3 nucleotides read TGTGCCAGCAGCTCACCGCGGGGACAGTCATCCGGAAACACCATATATTTT.

Points on this clone: The same CDR3 arises from other DNA sequences in this sample as well. The CDR3 sequence: CASSYLAGGYNEQFF. Here the CDR3 DNA reads TGCGCCAGCAGTTATCTAGCGGGGGGGTACAATGAGCAGTTCTTC. The chain is built from TRBV5-1 and TRBJ2-1, with 12 bases matching TRBD2. V gave up 5 bases and J gave up 4 bases; unmatched junction bases: 4. CDR3 length: 15 residues. Germline V CDR1 and CDR2: SGHRS, YFSETQ.

This chain connects TRBV2 to TRBJ1-2; tentative D call: TRBD1 (6 bases). Trimming shortened V by 1 base and J by 4 bases, and 7 bases separated the two germline ends. This CDR3 region has 13 residues. CDR1 is SNHLY, CDR2 FYNNEI, per germline. CDR3 nucleotide sequence: TGTGCCAGCAGTGAAGGGACAGCCTATGGCTACACCTTC. Amino acids: CASSEGTAYGYTF. Full variable domain (missing parts from reference TRBV2 and TRBJ1-2): EPEVTQTPSHQVTQMGQEVILRCVPISNHLYFYWYRQILGQKVEFLVSFYNNEISEKSEIFDDQFSVERPDGSNFTLKIRSTKLEDSAMYFCASSEGTAYGYTFGSGTRLTVV.

This clone occurred once. V is TRBV5-1 and J is TRBJ2-1; 7 bases are a match to TRBD1. This CDR3 region has 15 residues. Per germline, CDR1 SGHRS and CDR2 YFSETQ. Trimming took 3 bases from V and 0 from J; bases not matched to a gene: 3. For the CDR3, the DNA is TGCGCCAGCAGCTCAGGGGGTTACTCCTACAATGAGCAGTTCTTC. The encoded protein is CASSSGGYSYNEQFF. The variable domain in full, with the rest retrieved from reference TRBV5-1 and TRBJ2-1, is KAGVTQTPRYLIKTRGQQVTLSCSPISGHRSVSWYQQTPGQGLQFLFEYFSETQRNKGNFPGRFSGRQFSNSRSEMNVSTLELGDSALYLCASSSGGYSYNEQFFGPGTRLTVL.

The chain links TRBV6-6 to TRBJ1-4; TRBD1 matches at 7 bases. CDR3 size: 15 residues. Unmatched junction bases numbered 6, after V lost 1 base and J lost 7 bases. Germline loops: CDR1 MNHNY, CDR2 SVGAGI (reference sequence). The CDR3: CASSYYDREREKLFF. In DNA, the CDR3 is TGTGCCAGCAGTTACTATGACAGGGAGCGTGAAAAACTGTTTTTT.

This clone was picked up a small number of times. The chain carries TRBV29-1 and TRBJ2-7; D might be TRBD1 (5 bases). Germline assignment: CDR1 SQVTM and CDR2 ANQGSEA. Trimming stripped 7 bases from V and 3 bases from J, with 22 bases between. The CDR3 runs to 15 residues. The CDR3 loop reads CSAQVSPTRGYEQYF. The CDR3 nucleotides are TGCAGCGCCCAAGTCTCTCCGACAAGGGGCTACGAGCAGTACTTC.

This rearrangement joins TRBV15 to TRBJ1-1; unclear D gene. The CDR3 is 14 amino acids. Trimming removed 4 bases from V and 4 bases from J, with 13 bases in between. The V gene's germline CDR1 is LNHNV and CDR2 YYDKDF (reference sequence). The CDR3 loop is CATSIGYLATEAFF. The CDR3 DNA sequence: TGTGCCACCAGCATCGGGTACCTTGCCACTGAAGCTTTCTTT.

This rearrangement joins TRBV7-3 to TRBJ1-2; weak D call: TRBD1 (5 bases). Germline CDR1 is SGHTA and CDR2 is FQGTGA. This CDR3 region has 13 residues. Trimming took 2 bases from V and 6 from J, leaving 10 bases between them. CDR3 sequence reads: CASSLVGGDGYTF. As DNA, the CDR3 is TGTGCCAGCAGCTTAGTAGGAGGGGATGGCTACACCTTC.

With respect to this clone: A junction boundary mismatches the germline segment, possibly from a read error. V and J are TRBV18 and TRBJ2-7, with 7 bases aligning to TRBD1. The CDR3 runs to 16 residues. The germline CDR1 and CDR2 sequences are KGHSH and LQKENI. CDR3 bases: TGTGCCAGCTCACCACCCCTGGACAGGCTGAAGGAGTCCCTTCATTTC. The encoded protein is CASSPPLDRLKESLHF. Looking up the rest from reference TRBV18 and TRBJ2-7 gives the full variable domain: NAGVMQNPRHLVRRRGQEARLRCSPMKGHSHVYWYRQLPEEGLKFMVYLQKENIIDESGMPKERFSAEFPKEGPSILRIQQVVRGDSAAYFCASSPPLDRLKESLHFGPGTRLTVT.

V and J are TRBV19 and TRBJ2-2, with D perhaps matching TRBD1 (5 bases). CDR3 length equals 17 residues. Germline CDR1 LNHDA, CDR2 SQIVND (reference sequence). V was shortened by 6 bases and J by 6 bases, with 23 bases between the two germline ends. The CDR3 reads CASSPRRGTGGAGELFF. DNA for the CDR3: TGTGCCAGTAGCCCCCGAAGGGGCACGGGTGGGGCCGGGGAGCTGTTTTTT.